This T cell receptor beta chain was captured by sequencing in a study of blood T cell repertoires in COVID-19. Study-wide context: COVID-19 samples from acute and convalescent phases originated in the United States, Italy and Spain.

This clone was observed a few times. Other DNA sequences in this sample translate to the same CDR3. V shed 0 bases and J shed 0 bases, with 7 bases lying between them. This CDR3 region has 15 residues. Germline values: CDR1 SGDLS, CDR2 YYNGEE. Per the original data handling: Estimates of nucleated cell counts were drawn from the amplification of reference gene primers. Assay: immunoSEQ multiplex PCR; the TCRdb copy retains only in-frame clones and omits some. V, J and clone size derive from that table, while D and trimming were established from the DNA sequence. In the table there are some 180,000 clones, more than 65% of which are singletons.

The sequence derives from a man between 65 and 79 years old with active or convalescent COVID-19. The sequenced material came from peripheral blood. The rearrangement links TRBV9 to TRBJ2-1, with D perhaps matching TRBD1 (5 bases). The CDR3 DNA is TGTGCCAGCAGCGTAGCAGGGAACTCCTACAATGAGCAGTTCTTC. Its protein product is CASSVAGNSYNEQFF.